Listed below are T cell receptor beta chains from one sample, sequenced in a study of blood T cell repertoires in COVID-19. Profiling relied on immunoSEQ multiplex PCR, and the TCRdb table lists in-frame clones only, not all of them. The sample records about 270,000 clones, approximately 90% being singletons. The source material was PBMCs or T cells enriched from blood (not recorded which). Receptor source: a woman between 18 and 29 years old who had recovered from COVID-19. Each CDR3 is given with its conserved first and last residue. D genes are given only for firm matches. Not all rows give a size; the values are once, few, many and, for expanded clones, a class.

J gene | clone size | V gene | D gene | CDR3 DNA | CDR3 protein
TRBJ2-3 | few | TRBV11-3 | - | TGTGCCAGCAGCTTAGCGAGTAGCACAGATACGCAGTATTTT | CASSLASSTDTQYF
TRBJ2-1 | - | TRBV18 | TRBD2 | TGTGCCAGCTCACCCAGCGGGGGGGCCTACAATGAGCAGTTCTTC | CASSPSGGAYNEQFF
TRBJ2-3 | - | TRBV25-1 | - | TGTGCCAGCAGTGAACCCAACACAGATACGCAGTATTTT | CASSEPNTDTQYF
TRBJ1-5 | - | TRBV7-8 | - | TGTGCCAGCAGCCTAGACGGGAGGAGCAATCAGCCCCAGCATTTT | CASSLDGRSNQPQHF
TRBJ1-5 | - | TRBV11-1 | - | TGTGCCAGCAGCTTAGGGGCGGGGCAGCCCCAGCATTTT | CASSLGAGQPQHF
TRBJ1-2 | - | TRBV5-1 | - | TGCGCCAGCAGCCACGACACTAACTATGGCTACACCTTC | CASSHDTNYGYTF
TRBJ1-1 | - | TRBV7-9 | TRBD1 | TGTGCCAGCAGCCCACCCGAGGGGGCAATGAACACTGAAGCTTTCTTT | CASSPPEGAMNTEAFF
TRBJ2-1 | - | TRBV11-3 | - | TGTGCCAGCAGCTTAGGTTCATGGGGCAGGGGATCCAATGAGCAGTTCTTC | CASSLGSWGRGSNEQFF
TRBJ1-1 | - | TRBV10-3 | TRBD1 | TGTGCCATCAGTGAGGGACAGGAGACTGAAGCTTTCTTT | CAISEGQETEAFF
TRBJ1-5 | - | TRBV19 | TRBD1 | TGTGCCAGTAGTCACCCGGACAGGGCTTCCAATCAGCCCCAGCATTTT | CASSHPDRASNQPQHF